The clone carrying this T cell receptor (beta chain) was counted a few times. Its antigen is undetermined. Alongside a J-beta primer mix, a sample-barcoded 5' primer served in a second PCR lasting roughly 6 to 11 cycles. TCRdb reprocessed the 5' RACE reads via MiXCR and lists one record per CDR3 protein. Of more than 1,000,000 distinct CDR3 sequences listed, under 30% are singletons. CDR1 is SGHTA and CDR2 is FQGTGA in the germline V gene. V was cut by 8 bases and J by 0 bases, with 22 bases left in between. This CDR3 has 17 residues. The record originates from a study of blood T cells in healthy people across ages. The study, taken as a whole, reports: One million T cells yielded diversity estimates that were considered underestimates.

This same sample was also part of a study on T cells of mothers and their children. Per that paper: Reads recorded for TCR beta CDR3 numbered over 8 million per mother and around 2.8 million per child.

Material: blood. The rearrangement uses TRBV7-3 and TRBJ1-1; the D gene is possibly TRBD1 (6 bases). This clonotype was obtained from a girl aged 2-10 years in good health. The CDR3 bases are TGTGCCAGCGGCAAATTACAGGGTTTGGGGATGAACACTGAAGCTTTCTTT. Its translation is CASGKLQGLGMNTEAFF. Using reference TRBV7-3 and TRBJ1-1 for the parts outside the CDR3, the full variable domain is GAGVSQTPSNKVTEKGKYVELRCDPISGHTALYWYRQSLGQGPEFLIYFQGTGAADDSGLPNDRFFAVRPEGSVSTLKIQRTERGDSAVYLCASGKLQGLGMNTEAFFGQGTRLTVV.